These T cell receptor beta chains were read from a single sample in a study of control samples from healthy donors and cancer patients. The repertoire was sequenced with immunoSEQ multiplex PCR; TCRdb's copy has only in-frame clones and lacks some. The data hold approximately 24,000 clones, with 75% to 90% observed a single time. The sequenced material came from PBMCs. These receptor sequences come from a man aged 55 to 70 with colorectal cancer. The CDR3 runs from the conserved cysteine through the conserved F or W.

CDR3 length,V gene,CDR3 protein
14,TRBV18,CASSQQGGYQPQHF
16,TRBV6-1,CASSEKWGTRTGELFF
15,TRBV5-1,CASSLEGQGFNEQFF
15,TRBV29-1,CSVNQGGQGNEKLFF
15,TRBV5-1,CASSLASGPKANYTF
14,TRBV14,CASSQDQSRGRRVF
14,TRBV3-1/TRBV3-2,CASSPQGTVYEQYF
13,TRBV30,CVVKVHKNTEAFF
12,TRBV12-3/TRBV12-4,CASSLETGELFF
14,TRBV10-3,CAIKLTGEGTEAFF
13,TRBV29-1,CSVEVGVDYGYTF
15,TRBV10-1,CASSSRKEPTDTQYF
16,TRBV4-1,CASSQRQGGDYNEQFF
11,TRBV6-5,CASPEGNTQYF
12,TRBV2,CASTSGVYEQYF
15,TRBV18,CASSPPTGWGTEAFF
13,TRBV10-3,CAISTTSYNEQFF
15,TRBV18,CASSPEERQWNEQFF
15,TRBV2,CASRDVSTGNTEAFF
12,TRBV19,CASSQDTDTQYF
16,TRBV7-8,CASSLELGLAGDTQYF
12,TRBV6-5,CASETELYGYTF
13,TRBV19,CASSIDRNTEAFF
16,TRBV5-4,CASSSNRVMNQETQYF
14,TRBV7-9,CASGETSSTDTQYF
13,TRBV14,CASSFDNYQPQHF
15,TRBV30,CAWSVPGRDNSPLHF
14,TRBV6-5,CASSYSGSNEKLFF
13,TRBV10-3,CAISGSGTDTQYF
12,TRBV6-5,CASGQGYGGYTF
18,TRBV18,CASSPPLGAATSTDTQYF
11,TRBV7-9,CASSSGSSLHF
15,TRBV3-1/TRBV3-2,CASSQGQGENSPLHF
15,TRBV6-1,CASSEITGGYSPLHF
16,TRBV6-5,CASSYGASSYNSPLHF
15,TRBV5-1,CASSPFATGGFGYTF
16,TRBV21-1,CASSLALATIRTEAFF
14,TRBV30,CAWRVPGRDQPQHF
13,TRBV4-3,CASSQGENTEAFF
16,TRBV7-9,CASSPRFQAANEKLFF
21,TRBV5-1,CASSFLGLIDQDRRSINEQFF
12,TRBV5-1,CASSLVGYEQYF
15,TRBV5-1,CASSLGDRTYNEQFF
15,TRBV5-1,CASSLISGGSYEQYF
14,TRBV6-6,CASRGQGQNSPLHF
15,TRBV6-5,CASSYSSGQGFRAFF
15,TRBV10-3,CVISESGHPDEKLFF
13,TRBV6-5,CASSYGSGIPIYF
12,TRBV2,CASSATDRGYTF
14,TRBV2,CASSDLPGRAGYTF
15,TRBV4-1,CASSPATGFSYGYTF
15,TRBV12-2,CASRLYGGACDTQYF